The sample holds one count of the clone carrying this T cell receptor (beta chain). This sample was included in a study of blood T cell repertoires in COVID-19. The method was immunoSEQ multiplex PCR; TCRdb's version includes in-frame clones alone and lacks a portion of them. The table has roughly 330,000 clones, 75% to 90% seen once; the top ten hold more than 5%. V was pared by 1 base and J by 0 bases, with 5 bases of the junction left unmatched. The CDR3 length is 16 residues. CDR1 and CDR2 from the germline V gene are SGHDN and FVKESK. The source material was PBMCs or T cells enriched from blood (not recorded which). J is TRBJ2-7 and V is TRBV14; 8 bases match TRBD1. The clonotype comes from a young man who had recovered from COVID-19. The CDR3 region is CASSQVRTGISYEQYF. The CDR3 DNA is TGTGCCAGCAGCCAAGTAAGGACAGGGATCTCCTACGAGCAGTACTTC.